This T cell receptor beta chain originates from a study of tumor-infiltrating lymphocytes in oesophageal squamous cell carcinoma. TCRdb redid the calling of the PCR reads with MiXCR, one entry per CDR3 protein. Here the sample spans roughly 7,000 distinct CDR3 sequences, approximately 15% being singletons. V was trimmed by 0 bases and J by 0 bases, leaving 10 bases between them. The CDR3 loop spans 16 amino acids. Germline loops: CDR1 SGHDN, CDR2 FVKESK. This clonotype came up many times. V and J are TRBV14 and TRBJ2-3; weak D call: TRBD1 (5 bases). This TCR was recovered from a male donor with esophageal squamous cell carcinoma. Sequencing was performed on blood. Written as DNA, the CDR3 is TGTGCCAGCAGCCAAGACCAGGGATGGAGCACAGATACGCAGTATTTT. Translating it yields CASSQDQGWSTDTQYF.